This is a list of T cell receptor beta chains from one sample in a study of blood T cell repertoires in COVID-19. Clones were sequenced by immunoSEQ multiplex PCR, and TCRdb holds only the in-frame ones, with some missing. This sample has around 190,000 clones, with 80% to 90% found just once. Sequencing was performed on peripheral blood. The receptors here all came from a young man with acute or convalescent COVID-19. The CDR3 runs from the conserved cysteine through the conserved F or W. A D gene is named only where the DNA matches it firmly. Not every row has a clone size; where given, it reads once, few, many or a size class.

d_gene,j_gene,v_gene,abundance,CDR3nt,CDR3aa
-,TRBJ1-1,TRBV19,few,TGTGCCAGTAGTACCGACAAAACAGGGTTGGGAACTGAAGCTTTCTTT,CASSTDKTGLGTEAFF
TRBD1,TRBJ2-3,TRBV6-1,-,TGTGCCAGCAGTGAGAACAGGGGGCGCGATGCGCAGTATTTT,CASSENRGRDAQYF
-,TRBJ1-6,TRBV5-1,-,TGCGCCAGCAGCTTGCGGGGGGGCGGCTATAATTCACCCCTCCACTTT,CASSLRGGGYNSPLHF
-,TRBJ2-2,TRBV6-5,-,TGTGCCAGCAGTTACGGGCTAGCGAGGAGCGGGGAGCTGTTTTTT,CASSYGLARSGELFF
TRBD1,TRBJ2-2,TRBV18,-,TGTGCCAGCTCACCAAGAGGACAGGCCGCCGGGGAGCTGTTTTTT,CASSPRGQAAGELFF
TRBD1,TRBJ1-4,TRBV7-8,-,TGTGCCAGCAGAGGTACAGGGGTGGCTAATGAAAAACTGTTTTTT,CASRGTGVANEKLFF
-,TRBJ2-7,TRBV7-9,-,TGTGCCAGCAGCGCATCCGGGACATACGAGCAGTACTTC,CASSASGTYEQYF
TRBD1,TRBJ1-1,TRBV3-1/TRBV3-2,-,TGTGCCAGCAGCCAAGAGGGACAGGGGTTTAAGGACACTGAAGCTTTCTTT,CASSQEGQGFKDTEAFF
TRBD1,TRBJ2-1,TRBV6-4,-,TGTGCCAGCAGTGACGGTAACAGGGGGAGGAATGAGCAGTTCTTC,CASSDGNRGRNEQFF
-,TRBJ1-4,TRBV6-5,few,TGTGCCAGCAGATCGGACAGCGCAACTAATGAAAAACTGTTTTTT,CASRSDSATNEKLFF
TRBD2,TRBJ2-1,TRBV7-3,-,TGTGCCAGCAGCTACGGGACTAGCGTTTACAATGAGCAGTTCTTC,CASSYGTSVYNEQFF
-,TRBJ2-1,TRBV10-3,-,TGTGCCATCAGTGACATCGGGGGCTACAATGAGCAGTTCTTC,CAISDIGGYNEQFF
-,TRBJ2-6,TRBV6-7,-,TGTGCCAGCAGGAGGGGGGGTCGCCCTGGGGCCAACGTCCTGACTTTC,CASRRGGRPGANVLTF
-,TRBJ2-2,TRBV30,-,TGTGCCTGGAGTAAGGGGACCGGGGAGCTGTTTTTT,CAWSKGTGELFF
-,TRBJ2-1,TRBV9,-,TGTGCCAGCAGCGTAGAAGCTCGCGGGACGGCTATCCCCTACAATGAGCAGTTCTTC,CASSVEARGTAIPYNEQFF
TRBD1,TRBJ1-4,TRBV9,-,TGTGCCAGCAGCGTAGGGGGACAGCTTAATGAAAAACTGTTTTTT,CASSVGGQLNEKLFF
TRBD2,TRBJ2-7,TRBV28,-,TGTGCCAGCAGTCAAAGGACTAGCTCCTCCGAGCAGTACTTC,CASSQRTSSSEQYF
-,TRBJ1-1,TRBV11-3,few,TGTGCCAGCAGCTTAGATAGCGGGAACACTGAAGCTTTCTTT,CASSLDSGNTEAFF
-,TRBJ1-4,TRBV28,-,TGTGCCAGCAGTCTCCTTGACAGAGCAACTAATGAAAAACTGTTTTTT,CASSLLDRATNEKLFF
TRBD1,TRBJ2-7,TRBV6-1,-,TGTGCCAGCAGTGAGGGACAGGAGGCCTACGAGCAGTACTTC,CASSEGQEAYEQYF
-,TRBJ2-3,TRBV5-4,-,TGTGCCAGCAGCTTGCCAGTCACAGATACGCAGTATTTT,CASSLPVTDTQYF
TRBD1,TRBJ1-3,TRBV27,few,TGTGCCAGCAGGCCCTCGGGACAGGGTGCTGGAAACACCATATATTTT,CASRPSGQGAGNTIYF
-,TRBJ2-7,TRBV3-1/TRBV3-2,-,TGTGCCAGCAGCCCGCGGGGTGGCTCCTACGAGCAGTACTTC,CASSPRGGSYEQYF
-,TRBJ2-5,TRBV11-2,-,TGTGCCAGCAGCCAGTCGCAGCAAGAGACCCAGTACTTC,CASSQSQQETQYF
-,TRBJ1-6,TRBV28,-,TGTGCCAGCAGTTACTCCGGGACCGGGGGTTCACCCCTCCACTTT,CASSYSGTGGSPLHF
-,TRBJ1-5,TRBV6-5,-,TGTGCCAGCAGTTACCAAGGGACACTTGATCAGCCCCAGCATTTT,CASSYQGTLDQPQHF
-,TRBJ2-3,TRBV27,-,TGTGCCAGCAGTTTATCGACTATTCATACGCAGTATTTT,CASSLSTIHTQYF
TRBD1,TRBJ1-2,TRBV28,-,TGTGCCAGCAGTACACTGAGGGACAGGCCCACTAATGGCTACACCTTC,CASSTLRDRPTNGYTF
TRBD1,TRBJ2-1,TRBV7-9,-,TGTGCCAGCAGTCAACCTCGGGACAGGATCGGGAATGAGCAGTTCTTC,CASSQPRDRIGNEQFF
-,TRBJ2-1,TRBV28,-,TGTGCCAGCAGCCTAGGGCGGCAGGGGATTGGGGTAGGGTACAATGAGCAGTTCTTC,CASSLGRQGIGVGYNEQFF
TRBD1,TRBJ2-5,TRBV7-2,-,TGTGCCAGCAGCTTAAGGGGACAGGAAAGAGAGACCCAGTACTTC,CASSLRGQERETQYF
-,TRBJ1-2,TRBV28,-,TGTGCCAGCAGCGACCGGAAGGGGCCGAACTATGGCTACACCTTC,CASSDRKGPNYGYTF
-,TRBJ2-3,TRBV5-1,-,TGCGCCAGCAGCTTGGGTTCAGGTCTGGATACGCAGTATTTT,CASSLGSGLDTQYF
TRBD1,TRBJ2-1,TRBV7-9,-,TGTGCCAGCACGAAAGGGGGCTCCTCTGGTGAGCAGTTCTTC,CASTKGGSSGEQFF
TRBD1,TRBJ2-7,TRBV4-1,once,TGCGCCAGCAGCCCCACCGGGACAGACTACGAGCAGTACTTC,CASSPTGTDYEQYF
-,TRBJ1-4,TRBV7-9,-,TGTGCCAGCAGATCCATCCGGGCCGACGGGGGAAAACTGTTTTTT,CASRSIRADGGKLFF